These 22 T cell receptor beta chains came from one sample sequenced in a study of untreated major depressive disorder. General study findings and limits: TRBV05-01 (Vbeta 5.1) usage was higher in CD4+ T cells of depressed patients than controls.

Repertoires were generated with immunoSEQ multiplex PCR, while TCRdb's copy carries only in-frame clones and drops some. The table shows around 13,000 clones, with approximately 91% occurring only once. Which antigens these TCRs recognize remains unknown. The material sequenced was CD4+ T cells from PBMCs. The receptor source for this set is a man aged 30 to 45 with major depressive disorder.

The rearrangement joins TRBV14 to TRBJ2-2; D is uncertain. The CDR3 runs to 15 residues. The ends were cut back, 0 bases at V and 7 bases at J, with 12 bases in the middle. Germline CDR1 and CDR2: SGHDN and FVKESK. CDR3 nucleotides: TGTGCCAGCAGCCAAGATGGGCGGCAAAACGGGGAGCTGTTTTTT. This sequence encodes CASSQDGRQNGELFF.

The chain links TRBV9 to TRBJ2-1; D unresolved. CDR1 and CDR2 from the germline V gene are SGDLS and YYNGEE. CDR3 length: 15 amino acids. The V end was cut by 0 bases, the J end by 8 bases, with 15 bases between. The chain's CDR3 is CASSVGRFSGDEQFF. CDR3 DNA: TGTGCCAGCAGCGTAGGGCGTTTCTCAGGCGATGAGCAGTTCTTC.

V is TRBV6-5 and J is TRBJ1-1; D is possibly TRBD1 (5 bases). The V gene's germline CDR1 is MNHEY and CDR2 SVGAGI. The CDR3 contains 15 residues. V lost 6 bases and J 0 bases, leaving 14 bases between the germline ends. The CDR3 here is CASRPAGFMNTEAFF. DNA of the CDR3: TGTGCCAGCAGGCCGGCAGGGTTTATGAACACTGAAGCTTTCTTT.

The chain links TRBV20-1 to TRBJ1-1; D gene ambiguous. The germline CDR1 and CDR2 sequences are DFQATT and SNEGSKA (reference sequence). CDR3 length: 11 residues. With 2 bases removed from V and 10 bases from J, the gap between germline ends came to 11 bases. As DNA, the CDR3 is TGCAGTGCTAGACACCCGGGCGGAGCTTTCTTT. The encoded protein is CSARHPGGAFF.

The genes are TRBV15 and TRBJ1-5, with D uncertain. Germline-derived CDR1 and CDR2 are LNHNV and YYDKDF (reference sequence). The germline V and J ends were trimmed by 5 bases and 5 bases, with 16 bases remaining between them. CDR3 size: 15 residues. Here the CDR3 reads CATSRNPDGYQPQHF. CDR3 in DNA: TGTGCCACCAGCCGGAATCCTGACGGTTATCAGCCCCAGCATTTT.

This clone was observed a single time. V is TRBV28 and J is TRBJ2-3, with TRBD2 as a possible D gene (5 bases). Germline V gives CDR1 MDHEN, CDR2 SYDVKM. Trimming stripped 7 bases from V and 4 bases from J, with 24 bases between. The CDR3 is 17 residues long. This CDR3 reads CASTNDTGWSQSDTQYF. CDR3 nucleotides: TGTGCCAGCACCAATGACACGGGGTGGAGTCAGTCAGATACGCAGTATTTT.

The V call is TRBV15, the J call TRBJ2-6, with D possibly TRBD1 on 6 matching bases. V was clipped by 4 bases and J by 0 bases, with 28 bases between them. Germline V gene sequence: CDR1 LNHNV, CDR2 YYDKDF (reference sequence). There are 22 residues in the CDR3. CDR3 residues: CATSKIQGLGGFWSSGANVLTF. The CDR3 DNA sequence: TGTGCCACCAGCAAAATTCAGGGGCTTGGAGGCTTCTGGAGCTCTGGGGCCAACGTCCTGACTTTC.

The chain combines TRBV7-8 with TRBJ2-5; TRBD2 matches at 13 bases. J gave up 7 bases and V 4 bases, and 9 bases lay outside the gene matches. Germline V gene lookup returns CDR1 SGHVS and CDR2 FQNEAQ. This CDR3 comprises 16 residues. For the CDR3, the DNA is TGTGCCAGCAGCTCCGGACTAGCGGGGGCCCTGGGGACCCAGTACTTC. Translated, it gives CASSSGLAGALGTQYF.

This clone was observed a handful of times. This chain links TRBV2 with TRBJ1-2; 10 nucleotides agree with TRBD1. This CDR3 spans 17 amino acids. Germline values: CDR1 SNHLY, CDR2 FYNNEI. V lost 0 bases, J lost 2 bases, and 6 bases stayed unmatched. The CDR3 loop is CASSEALGTGDNYGYTF. CDR3 nucleotide sequence: TGTGCCAGCAGTGAAGCGCTTGGGACAGGGGACAACTATGGCTACACCTTC.

V is TRBV5-1 and J is TRBJ1-6; unclear D gene. The V gene lost 2 bases and the J gene lost 0 bases, with 6 bases spanning the gap. This CDR3 spans 15 amino acids. Germline CDR1 is SGHRS and CDR2 is YFSETQ. CDR3: CASSLQSSYNSPLHF. CDR3 bases: TGCGCCAGCAGCTTACAGAGCTCCTATAATTCACCCCTCCACTTT. The full variable domain, in which reference TRBV5-1 and TRBJ1-6 provide the parts outside the CDR3, is KAGVTQTPRYLIKTRGQQVTLSCSPISGHRSVSWYQQTPGQGLQFLFEYFSETQRNKGNFPGRFSGRQFSNSRSEMNVSTLELGDSALYLCASSLQSSYNSPLHFGNGTRLTVT.

This clone is a singleton in its sample. The genes are TRBV5-4 and TRBJ2-7, with TRBD2 matching 8 bases. Trimming took 4 bases from V and 3 from J; bases not matched to a gene: 3. Germline V gene lookup returns CDR1 SGHNT and CDR2 YYREEE (reference sequence). The CDR3 runs to 13 residues. The CDR3 loop reads CASSLAGLYEQYF. In DNA, the CDR3 is TGTGCCAGCAGCCTAGCGGGCCTCTACGAGCAGTACTTC.

The genes are TRBV6-5 and TRBJ1-1, with TRBD1 matching 7 bases. Looked up from germline, CDR1 is MNHEY and CDR2 is SVGAGI. J gave up 3 bases and V 8 bases, and 3 bases lay outside the gene matches. This CDR3 contains 12 residues. As DNA, the CDR3 is TGTGCCAGCCAACAGGGGCACACTGAAGCTTTCTTT. Its translation is CASQQGHTEAFF.

This CDR3 reads CSAKRNTEAFF. CDR3 bases: TGCAGTGCTAAACGGAACACTGAAGCTTTCTTT. The chain uses TRBV20-1 and TRBJ1-1; no clear D gene. Trimming removed 4 bases at V and 1 base at J, with 4 bases between. This CDR3 spans 11 amino acids. Germline loops: CDR1 DFQATT, CDR2 SNEGSKA (reference sequence).

The chain joins TRBV9 to TRBJ2-7; TRBD2 agrees at 10 bases. CDR1 is SGDLS and CDR2 is YYNGEE in the germline V gene. The CDR3 loop spans 15 amino acids. With 4 bases clipped from V and 4 bases from J, the junction kept 8 bases outside the gene matches. For the CDR3, the DNA is TGTGCCAGCAGCCCAAAACTAGCGGGGTTTTACGAGCAGTACTTC. It specifies CASSPKLAGFYEQYF.

This chain joins TRBV7-8 and TRBJ2-7; 10 nucleotides align to TRBD1. Per the germline V gene, CDR1 is SGHVS and CDR2 is FQNEAQ. Trimming at V came to 3 bases and at J to 5 bases, leaving 7 bases not matched to a gene. The CDR3 length is 15 residues. The CDR3 DNA is TGTGCCAGCAGCTTTTCCGGGACAGGGGCGGACGAGCAGTACTTC. Translating gives CASSFSGTGADEQYF.

The genes are TRBV9 and TRBJ1-3, with no clear D. The CDR3 has 15 residues. Germline assignment: CDR1 SGDLS and CDR2 YYNGEE. Trimming cost V 0 bases and J 4 bases, with 11 bases left between them. CDR3 sequence reads: CASSVALGGGNTIYF. CDR3 DNA sequence: TGTGCCAGCAGCGTAGCCTTGGGAGGCGGAAACACCATATATTTT.

This chain uses TRBV5-1 with TRBJ2-3; 7 bases are shared with TRBD2. Germline CDR1 and CDR2: SGHRS and YFSETQ. Trimming at V came to 4 bases and at J to 2 bases, leaving 10 bases not matched to a gene. This CDR3 spans 16 amino acids. Here the CDR3 DNA reads TGCGCCAGCAGCGGATCGACTAGCCCCAACACAGATACGCAGTATTTT. Protein product: CASSGSTSPNTDTQYF.

The chain has TRBV5-1 and TRBJ2-7; 8 bases line up with TRBD2. Trimming removed 4 bases from V and 4 bases from J; junction bases left unmatched: 10. This CDR3 contains 15 residues. Germline assignment: CDR1 SGHRS and CDR2 YFSETQ. Here the CDR3 DNA reads TGCGCCAGCAGCCCCCGGGGGGGGGCGCAGTACGAGCAGTACTTC. It encodes CASSPRGGAQYEQYF.

V gene TRBV6-5 combines with J gene TRBJ2-2, with D tentatively TRBD2 (6 bases). This CDR3 spans 15 amino acids. Trimming shortened V by 0 bases and J by 4 bases, and 9 bases separated the two germline ends. Per germline, CDR1 MNHEY and CDR2 SVGAGI. As DNA, the CDR3 is TGTGCCAGCAGTTACTCGACCGGGGGCACCGGGGAGCTGTTTTTT. Encoded protein: CASSYSTGGTGELFF.

The chain couples TRBV5-4 to TRBJ2-1; D possibly corresponds to TRBD1 (5 bases). V lost 5 bases and J lost 1, with 13 bases in between. Germline V CDR1 and CDR2: SGHNT, YYREEE (reference sequence). There are 15 residues in the CDR3. CDR3 DNA: TGTGCCAGCAGACCCGACAGACAATCCTACAATGAGCAGTTCTTC. Protein product: CASRPDRQSYNEQFF.

The rearrangement joins TRBV5-1 to TRBJ2-3, with D possibly called TRBD1 or TRBD2 (7 bases each). Trimming left V 4 bases short and J 2 bases short, with 20 bases between. The germline V gene has CDR1 SGHRS and CDR2 YFSETQ. The length of the CDR3 is 17 residues. This CDR3 is CASSGTAGPVSTDTQYF. The CDR3 DNA reads TGCGCCAGCAGCGGGACAGCGGGGCCCGTTTCCACAGATACGCAGTATTTT.

The rearrangement links TRBV5-1 to TRBJ2-5; no clear D gene. V shed 1 base and J shed 3 bases, with 10 bases lying between them. Germline loops: CDR1 SGHRS, CDR2 YFSETQ. There are 14 residues in the CDR3. CDR3 amino acids: CASSLLRPEETQYF. The CDR3 DNA is TGCGCCAGCAGCTTGCTCCGGCCTGAAGAGACCCAGTACTTC.